This paragraph reports one T cell receptor (beta chain). The data derive from a study of T cell clonotyping in hematopoietic cell transplantation. TCRdb's table, derived via immunoSEQ multiplex PCR, lists solely in-frame clones and lacks some. The sample contains 13,000 to 15,000 clones, 95% to 98% of which appear only once. The CDR3 length is 16 residues. Germline V gene sequence: CDR1 MNHNY, CDR2 SVGAGI (reference sequence). V lost 0 bases and J lost 0, with 9 bases in between. Sample: peripheral blood mononuclear cells, taken 30 days after allogeneic stem cell transplant. The V and J genes are TRBV6-6 and TRBJ1-5; D is unclear. This TCR was sampled from a female patient in her fifties who had an allogeneic stem cell transplant from an unrelated donor, so T cells may come from the graft donor. Some clones in this sample may be carry-over from other donors' samples. The CDR3 DNA sequence: TGTGCCAGCAGTTACTCGACTTCAGGTAGCAATCAGCCCCAGCATTTT. Protein sequence: CASSYSTSGSNQPQHF.